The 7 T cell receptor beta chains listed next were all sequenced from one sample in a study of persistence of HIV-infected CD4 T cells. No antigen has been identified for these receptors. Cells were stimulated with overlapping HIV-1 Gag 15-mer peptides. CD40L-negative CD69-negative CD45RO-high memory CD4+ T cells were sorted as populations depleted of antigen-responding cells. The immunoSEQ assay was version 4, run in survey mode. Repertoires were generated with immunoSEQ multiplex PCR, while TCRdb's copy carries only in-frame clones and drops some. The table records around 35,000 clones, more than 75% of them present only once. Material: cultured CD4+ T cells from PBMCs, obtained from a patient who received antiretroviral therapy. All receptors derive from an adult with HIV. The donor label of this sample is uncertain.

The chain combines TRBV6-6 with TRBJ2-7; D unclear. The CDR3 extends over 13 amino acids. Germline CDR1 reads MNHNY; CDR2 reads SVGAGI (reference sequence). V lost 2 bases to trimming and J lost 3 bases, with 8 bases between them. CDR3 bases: TGTGCCAGCAGTTACGAGAGCGACTACGAGCAGTACTTC. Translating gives CASSYESDYEQYF.

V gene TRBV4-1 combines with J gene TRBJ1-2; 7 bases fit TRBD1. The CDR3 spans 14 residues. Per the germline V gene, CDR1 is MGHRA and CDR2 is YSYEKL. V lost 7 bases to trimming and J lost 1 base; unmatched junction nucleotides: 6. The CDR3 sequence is CASKDRLNNYGYTF. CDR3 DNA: TGCGCCAGCAAGGACAGGTTGAATAACTATGGCTACACCTTC.

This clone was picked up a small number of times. CDR3 DNA sequence: TGTGCCAGCAGCCAAGAGTGGGTTCGACAGGGGGCGGAAGGCTACACCTTC. This gives the protein CASSQEWVRQGAEGYTF. The chain employs TRBV14 and TRBJ1-2; TRBD1 matches 10 bases. The CDR3 contains 17 residues. Unmatched junction bases numbered 12, after V lost 0 bases and J lost 8 bases. Germline V gene sequence: CDR1 SGHDN, CDR2 FVKESK.

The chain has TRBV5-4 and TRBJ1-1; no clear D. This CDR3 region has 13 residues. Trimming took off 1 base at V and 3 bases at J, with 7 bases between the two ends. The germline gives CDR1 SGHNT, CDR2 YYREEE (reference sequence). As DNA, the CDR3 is TGTGCCAGCAGCTTGTTCGAGGACACTGAAGCTTTCTTT. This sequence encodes CASSLFEDTEAFF.

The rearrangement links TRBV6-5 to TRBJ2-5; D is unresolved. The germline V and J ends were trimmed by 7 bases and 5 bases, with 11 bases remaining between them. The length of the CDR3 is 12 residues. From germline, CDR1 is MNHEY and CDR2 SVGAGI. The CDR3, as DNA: TGTGCCAGCAAAGTCAGTGGGGAGACCCAGTACTTC. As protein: CASKVSGETQYF.

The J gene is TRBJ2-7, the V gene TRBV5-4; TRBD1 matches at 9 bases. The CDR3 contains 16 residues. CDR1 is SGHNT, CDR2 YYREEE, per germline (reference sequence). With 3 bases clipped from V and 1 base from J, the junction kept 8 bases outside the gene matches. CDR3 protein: CASSSSNRGRSYEQYF. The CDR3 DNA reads TGTGCCAGCAGCTCTTCTAACAGGGGGCGATCCTACGAGCAGTACTTC.

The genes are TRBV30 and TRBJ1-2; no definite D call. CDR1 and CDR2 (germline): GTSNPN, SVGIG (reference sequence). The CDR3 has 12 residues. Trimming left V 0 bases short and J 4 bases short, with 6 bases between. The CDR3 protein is CAWSVTGYGYTF. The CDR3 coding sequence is TGTGCCTGGAGTGTAACCGGCTATGGCTACACCTTC.